This T cell receptor (beta chain) was recorded in a study of CD8 T cells in ankylosing spondylitis. Notes on this clonotype: Its target is unknown.

V lost 5 bases to trimming and J lost 4 bases, with 10 bases between them. CDR1 and CDR2 from the germline V gene are SGHTA and FQGNSA. The CDR3 consists of 13 residues. Study results and caveats: Reactive arthritis synovial fluid and blood previously showed some of these motif variants. Clones that were linked to disease were CD8+ and were relatively rare in peripheral blood. Disease-associated clones were reportedly significantly overrepresented in matched ankylosing spondylitis synovial fluid.

Researchers built TCR beta libraries using quantitative 5'-RACE with molecular barcodes. TCRdb called the 5' RACE reads again in MiXCR, with one record for every CDR3 protein. Among about 220,000 distinct CDR3 sequences, around 24% were seen once, and the ten largest hold 5% to 7.5%. Sequencing used blood, either unsorted or a sorted T cell fraction (not recorded which). The chain combines TRBV7-2 with TRBJ2-3; no clear D gene. The receptor comes from a male donor with ankylosing spondylitis or in good health (not recorded which). The CDR3: CASSPSAPDTQYF. The CDR3 nucleotides are TGTGCCAGCAGCCCCTCTGCCCCAGATACGCAGTATTTT.